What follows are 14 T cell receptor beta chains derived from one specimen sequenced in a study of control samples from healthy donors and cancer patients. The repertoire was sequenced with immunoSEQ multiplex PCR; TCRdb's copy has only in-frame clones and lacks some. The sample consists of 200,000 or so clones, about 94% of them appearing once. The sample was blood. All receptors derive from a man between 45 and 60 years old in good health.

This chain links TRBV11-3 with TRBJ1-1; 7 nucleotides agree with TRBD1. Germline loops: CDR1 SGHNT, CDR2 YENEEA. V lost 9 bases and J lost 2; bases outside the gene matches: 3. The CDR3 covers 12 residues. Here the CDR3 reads CASGTDNTEAFF. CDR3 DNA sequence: TGTGCCAGTGGGACAGATAACACTGAAGCTTTCTTT.

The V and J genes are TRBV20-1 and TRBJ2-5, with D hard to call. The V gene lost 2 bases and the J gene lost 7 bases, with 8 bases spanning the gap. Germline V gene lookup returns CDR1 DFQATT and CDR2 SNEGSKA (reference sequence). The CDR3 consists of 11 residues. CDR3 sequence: CSARHLVTQYF. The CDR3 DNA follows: TGCAGTGCTAGACACCTAGTGACCCAGTACTTC.

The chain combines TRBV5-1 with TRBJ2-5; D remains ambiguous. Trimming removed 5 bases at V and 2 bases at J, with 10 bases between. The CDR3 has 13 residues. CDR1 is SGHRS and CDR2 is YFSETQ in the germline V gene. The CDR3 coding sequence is TGCGCCAGCAGGGTTACCTCACAAGAGACCCAGTACTTC. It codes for CASRVTSQETQYF.

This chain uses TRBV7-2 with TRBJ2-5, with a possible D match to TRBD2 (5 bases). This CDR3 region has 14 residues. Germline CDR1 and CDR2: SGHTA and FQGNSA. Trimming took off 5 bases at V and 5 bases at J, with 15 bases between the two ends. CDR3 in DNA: TGTGCCAGCAGCCCCTTCGAGGGCACGGAGACCCAGTACTTC. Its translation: CASSPFEGTETQYF.

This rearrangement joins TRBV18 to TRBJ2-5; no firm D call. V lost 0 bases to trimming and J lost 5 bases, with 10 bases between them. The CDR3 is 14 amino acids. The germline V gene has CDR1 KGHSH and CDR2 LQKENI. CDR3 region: CASSPPHSGETQYF. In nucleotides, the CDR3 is TGTGCCAGCTCACCACCCCACAGTGGGGAGACCCAGTACTTC.

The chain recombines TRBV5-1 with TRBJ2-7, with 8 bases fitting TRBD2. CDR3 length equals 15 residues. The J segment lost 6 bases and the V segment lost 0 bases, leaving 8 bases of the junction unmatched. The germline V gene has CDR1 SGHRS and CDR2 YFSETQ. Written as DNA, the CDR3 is TGCGCCAGCAGCTTGGGTAGCGGGGTTCAGGGCGAGCAGTACTTC. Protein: CASSLGSGVQGEQYF.

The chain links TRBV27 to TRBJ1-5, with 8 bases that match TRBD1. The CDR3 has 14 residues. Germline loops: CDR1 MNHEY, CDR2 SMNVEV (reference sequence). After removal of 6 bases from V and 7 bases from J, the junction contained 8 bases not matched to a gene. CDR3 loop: CASSPGGAEQPQHF. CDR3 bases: TGTGCCAGCAGCCCAGGGGGCGCAGAGCAGCCCCAGCATTTT.

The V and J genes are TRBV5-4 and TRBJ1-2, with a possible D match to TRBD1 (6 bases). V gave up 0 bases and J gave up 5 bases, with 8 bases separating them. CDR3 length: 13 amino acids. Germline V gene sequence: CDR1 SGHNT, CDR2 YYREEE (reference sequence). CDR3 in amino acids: CASSLDREYGYTF. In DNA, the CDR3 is TGTGCCAGCAGCTTGGACAGGGAGTATGGCTACACCTTC.

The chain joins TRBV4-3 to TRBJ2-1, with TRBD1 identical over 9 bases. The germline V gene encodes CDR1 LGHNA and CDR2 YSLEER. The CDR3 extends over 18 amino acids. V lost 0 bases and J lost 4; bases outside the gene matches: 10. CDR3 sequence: CASSQDLSGTGPYNEQFF. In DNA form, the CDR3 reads TGCGCCAGCAGCCAAGATCTTTCTGGGACAGGGCCTTACAATGAGCAGTTCTTC.

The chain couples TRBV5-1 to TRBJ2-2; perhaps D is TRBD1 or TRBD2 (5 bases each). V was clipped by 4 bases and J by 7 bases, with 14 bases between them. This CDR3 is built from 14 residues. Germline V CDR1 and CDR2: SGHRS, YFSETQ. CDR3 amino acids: CASSPLAGSGELFF. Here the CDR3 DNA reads TGCGCCAGCAGCCCTCTAGCAGGGAGCGGGGAGCTGTTTTTT.

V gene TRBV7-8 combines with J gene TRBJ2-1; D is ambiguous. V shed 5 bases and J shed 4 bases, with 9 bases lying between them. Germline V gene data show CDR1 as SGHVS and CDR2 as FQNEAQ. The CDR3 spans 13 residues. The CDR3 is CASSIPPYNEQFF. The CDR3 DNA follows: TGTGCCAGCAGCATCCCGCCATACAATGAGCAGTTCTTC.

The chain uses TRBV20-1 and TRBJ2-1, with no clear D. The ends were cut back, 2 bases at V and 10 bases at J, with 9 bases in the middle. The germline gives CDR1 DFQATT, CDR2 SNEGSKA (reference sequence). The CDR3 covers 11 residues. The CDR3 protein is CSARNIGEQFF. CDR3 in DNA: TGCAGTGCTAGAAACATTGGCGAGCAGTTCTTC.

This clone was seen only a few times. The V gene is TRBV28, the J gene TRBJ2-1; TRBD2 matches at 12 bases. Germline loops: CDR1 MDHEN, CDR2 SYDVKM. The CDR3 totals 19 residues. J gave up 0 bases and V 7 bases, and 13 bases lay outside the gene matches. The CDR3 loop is CASNGQLAGGQSSYNEQFF. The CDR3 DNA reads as TGTGCCAGCAATGGTCAACTAGCGGGGGGCCAAAGCTCCTACAATGAGCAGTTCTTC.

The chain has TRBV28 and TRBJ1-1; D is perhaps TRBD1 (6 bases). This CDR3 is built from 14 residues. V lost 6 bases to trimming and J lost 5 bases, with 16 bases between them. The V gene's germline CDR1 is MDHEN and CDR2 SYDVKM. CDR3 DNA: TGTGCCAGCAGCTCCCTTACAGGGCGAACTGAAGCTTTCTTT. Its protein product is CASSSLTGRTEAFF.